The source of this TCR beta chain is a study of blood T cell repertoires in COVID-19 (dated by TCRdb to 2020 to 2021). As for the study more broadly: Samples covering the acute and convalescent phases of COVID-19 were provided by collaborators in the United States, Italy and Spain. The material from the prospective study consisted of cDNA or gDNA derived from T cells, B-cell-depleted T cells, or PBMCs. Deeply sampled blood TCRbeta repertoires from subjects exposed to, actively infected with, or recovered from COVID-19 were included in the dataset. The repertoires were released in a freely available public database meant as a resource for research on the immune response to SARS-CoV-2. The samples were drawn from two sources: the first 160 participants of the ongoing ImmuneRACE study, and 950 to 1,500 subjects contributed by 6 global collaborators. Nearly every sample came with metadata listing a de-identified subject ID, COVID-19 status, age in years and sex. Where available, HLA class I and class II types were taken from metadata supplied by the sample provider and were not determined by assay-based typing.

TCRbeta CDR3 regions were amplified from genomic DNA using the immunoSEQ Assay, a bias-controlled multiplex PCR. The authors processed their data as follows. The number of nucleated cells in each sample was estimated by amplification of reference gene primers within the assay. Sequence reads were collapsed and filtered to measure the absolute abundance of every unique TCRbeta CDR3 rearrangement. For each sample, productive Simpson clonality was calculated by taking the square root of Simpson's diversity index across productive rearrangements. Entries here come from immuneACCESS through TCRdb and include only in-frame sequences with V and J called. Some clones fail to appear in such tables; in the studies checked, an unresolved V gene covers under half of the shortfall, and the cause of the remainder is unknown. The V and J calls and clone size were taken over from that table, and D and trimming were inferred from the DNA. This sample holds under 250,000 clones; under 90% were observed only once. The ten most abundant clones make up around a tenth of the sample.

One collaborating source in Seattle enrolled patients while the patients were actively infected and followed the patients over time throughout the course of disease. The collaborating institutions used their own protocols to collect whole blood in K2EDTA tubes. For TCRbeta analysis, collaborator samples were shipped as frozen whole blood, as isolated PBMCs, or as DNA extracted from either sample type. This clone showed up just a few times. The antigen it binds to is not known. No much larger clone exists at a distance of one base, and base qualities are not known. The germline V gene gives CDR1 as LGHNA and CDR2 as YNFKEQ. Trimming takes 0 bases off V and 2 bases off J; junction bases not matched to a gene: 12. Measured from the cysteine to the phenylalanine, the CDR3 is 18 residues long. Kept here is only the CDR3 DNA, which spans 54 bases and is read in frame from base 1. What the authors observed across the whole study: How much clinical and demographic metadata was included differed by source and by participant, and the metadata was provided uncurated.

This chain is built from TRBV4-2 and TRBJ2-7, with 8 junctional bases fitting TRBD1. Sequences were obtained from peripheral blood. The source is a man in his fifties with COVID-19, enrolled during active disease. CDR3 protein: CASSQDLDGTGFAYEQYF. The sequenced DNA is TGTGCCAGCAGCCAAGATCTGGACGGGACAGGTTTCGCCTACGAGCAGTACTTC.